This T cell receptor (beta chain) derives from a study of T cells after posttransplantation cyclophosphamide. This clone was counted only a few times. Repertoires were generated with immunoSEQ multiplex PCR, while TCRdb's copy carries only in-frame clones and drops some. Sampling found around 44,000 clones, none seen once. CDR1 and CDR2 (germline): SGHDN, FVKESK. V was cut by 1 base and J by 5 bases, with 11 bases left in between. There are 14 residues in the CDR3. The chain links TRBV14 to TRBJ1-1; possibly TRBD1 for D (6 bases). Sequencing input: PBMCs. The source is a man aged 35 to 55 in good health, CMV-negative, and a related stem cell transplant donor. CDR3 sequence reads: CASSQVRGATEAFF. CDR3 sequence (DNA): TGTGCCAGCAGCCAAGTCCGGGGGGCGACTGAAGCTTTCTTT.